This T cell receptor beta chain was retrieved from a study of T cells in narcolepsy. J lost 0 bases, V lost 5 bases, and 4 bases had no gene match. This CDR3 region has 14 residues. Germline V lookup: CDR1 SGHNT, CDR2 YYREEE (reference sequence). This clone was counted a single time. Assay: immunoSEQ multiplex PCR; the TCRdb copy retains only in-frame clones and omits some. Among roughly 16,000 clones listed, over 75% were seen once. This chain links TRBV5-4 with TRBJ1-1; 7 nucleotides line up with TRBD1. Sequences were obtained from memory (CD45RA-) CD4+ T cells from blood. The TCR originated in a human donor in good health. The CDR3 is CASRTDRLNTEAFF. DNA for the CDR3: TGTGCCAGCAGAACGGACAGGTTGAACACTGAAGCTTTCTTT.